A selection of T cell receptor beta chains follows, all from one sample in a study of shared clonotypes between healthy human individuals. The assay was immunoSEQ multiplex PCR, and TCRdb's table has in-frame clones only and misses some. Here the sample spans roughly 700,000 clones, less than 85% being singletons. The sample comprised memory CD4+ T cells sorted from blood. These receptors originate from a woman aged 25 to 45 in good health. Both conserved end residues are part of each CDR3.

V gene	J gene	CDR3 protein
TRBV7-2	TRBJ1-2	CASSSSPSRQDTNYGYTF
TRBV2	TRBJ2-7	CAGGGRTGYEQYF
TRBV5-4	TRBJ2-2	CASSFGLAGGSLGELFF
TRBV20-1	TRBJ1-1	CSAVVHTEAFF
TRBV28	TRBJ2-7	CASSLKRQGARDEQYF
TRBV15	TRBJ1-6	CATSRAPTGGSSPLHF
TRBV7-9	TRBJ2-7	CASSFALSGGGEQYF
TRBV5-4	TRBJ2-2	CASRNSGTNTGELFF
TRBV7-2	TRBJ2-7	CASSPTTSLREQYF
TRBV28	TRBJ1-3	CASSSGDKIGNTIYF
TRBV19	TRBJ2-7	CAITSDGQGTHEQYF
TRBV28	TRBJ2-7	CASSPPGIYEQYF
TRBV7-9	TRBJ1-2	CASSLVRSFDYGYTF
TRBV6-4	TRBJ2-4	CATRTVNIQYF
TRBV28	TRBJ1-5	CASRRSNQPQHF
TRBV27	TRBJ2-1	CASRSLGKGFNEQFF
TRBV7-7	TRBJ2-2	CASSSTSGRSGELFF
TRBV6-4	TRBJ1-1	CASSDSGIGEAFF
TRBV19	TRBJ1-5	CASSLRGQGISNQPQHF
TRBV28	TRBJ2-7	CASSLATHLGLADTYEQYF
TRBV6-1	TRBJ1-2	CASSEARRGNYGYTF
TRBV18	TRBJ2-1	CASSPDRYNEQFF
TRBV6-1	TRBJ2-2	CASSGTSLDTGELFF
TRBV28	TRBJ2-7	CASRLPWGEQYF
TRBV27	TRBJ1-1	CASSLVPGSTEAFF
TRBV6-5	TRBJ1-4	CASSLTAQNEKLFF
TRBV6-5	TRBJ2-5	CASKGGRIQETQYF
TRBV7-3	TRBJ2-6	CASSFTSGANVLTF
TRBV7-2	TRBJ1-1	CASSFGRDTEAFF
TRBV28	TRBJ2-7	CASRRTASYEQYF
TRBV11-2	TRBJ2-5	CASSFSGWSQETQYF
TRBV15	TRBJ2-2	CATSRGPEGELFF
TRBV4-1	TRBJ2-1	CASSQIGTVTGNEQFF
TRBV19	TRBJ2-1	CASSNPGTSSYNEQFF
TRBV28	TRBJ2-3	CASTLGRDTQYF
TRBV16	TRBJ1-4	CASSQSAGTGNEKLFF
TRBV7-6	TRBJ2-1	CASSFSGGDYNEQFF
TRBV6-1	TRBJ1-4	CASGPNLNEKLFF
TRBV2	TRBJ2-5	CASSEIQGLGETQYF
TRBV7-9	TRBJ1-2	CASSSETGGTGYTF
TRBV9	TRBJ1-1	CASSPQGSPEAFF